Below are 5 T cell receptor beta chains sequenced from a single sample in a study of response to subunit inactivated influenza vaccine. Using its own MiXCR run on the RT-PCR reads, TCRdb lists one record per CDR3 protein. The repertoire includes about 190,000 distinct CDR3 sequences, 13% to 15% of them detected once, and approximately 27% sits in the top ten. The sample was CD8+ T cells sorted from PBMCs, taken around 5 days after vaccination. The receptor set was obtained from a man aged 45 to 65 who received an inactivated influenza vaccine.

This clonotype was found a few times. The chain carries TRBV18 and TRBJ1-2; D ambiguous. This CDR3 is 12 amino acids long. CDR1 KGHSH and CDR2 LQKENI come from the germline V gene. V was clipped by 2 bases and J by 5 bases, with 6 bases between them. This CDR3 reads CASSPFGYGYTF. In nucleotides, the CDR3 is TGTGCCAGCTCACCATTTGGGTATGGCTACACCTTC.

This clonotype was counted between two and nine times. The chain combines TRBV7-6 with TRBJ2-1; 9 bases align to TRBD2. The CDR3 runs 14 residues. CDR1 SGHVS and CDR2 FNYEAQ come from the germline V gene. The ends lost 8 bases at V and 8 bases at J; junction bases unmatched: 10. The CDR3 DNA reads as TGTGCCAGCGGGCAGCGGGAGGTCCTCGATGAGCAGTTCTTC. It is translated as CASGQREVLDEQFF.

This clonotype showed up just a few times. The V and J genes are TRBV12-3 or TRBV12-4 and TRBJ2-7; D gene unclear. The ends were cut back, 3 bases at V and 6 bases at J, with 12 bases in the middle. The CDR3 sequence is 13 residues long. CDR3 region: CASSLLTAVEQYF. CDR3 nucleotide sequence: TGTGCCAGCAGTTTGTTGACGGCGGTCGAGCAGTACTTC.

This chain joins TRBV20-1 and TRBJ2-3; no firm D call. The CDR3 has 14 residues. From germline, CDR1 is DFQATT and CDR2 SNEGSKA (reference sequence). The germline V and J ends were trimmed by 0 bases and 2 bases, with 9 bases remaining between them. The CDR3 coding sequence is TGCAGTGCTAGAGAGTTTCTCTCCACAGATACGCAGTATTTT. Translated: CSAREFLSTDTQYF.

The rearrangement uses TRBV27 and TRBJ2-1; 14 bases match TRBD2. The CDR3 runs to 14 residues. The V segment lost 6 bases and the J segment 8 bases; nucleotides outside the gene matches: 3. CDR1 is MNHEY, CDR2 SMNVEV, per germline (reference sequence). For the CDR3, the DNA is TGTGCCAGCAGCCGACTAGCGGGGGGGGATGAGCAGTTCTTC. It codes for CASSRLAGGDEQFF.